These T cell receptor beta chains were read from a single sample in a study of CXCR3-negative and CXCR3-positive naive CD8 T cells. Reanalyzing the 5' RACE reads, TCRdb keeps one entry per CDR3 protein, without DNA. The table counts approximately 6,200 distinct CDR3 sequences; roughly 1.7% lies in the top ten. The sequencing input was naive CXCR3- CD8+ T cells from blood. These receptors were collected from a human donor in good health. Some clones in this sample may be carry-over from other donors' samples. Both conserved end residues are part of each CDR3. A row's size may be missing; if present it is once, few, many or a size class.

J: TRBJ1-1
size: -
V: TRBV19
CDR3: CASRNEYIHSTNTEAFF

J: TRBJ1-2
size: -
V: TRBV4-3
CDR3: CASSPDGLLRRYTF

J: TRBJ2-7
size: medium-sized
V: TRBV12-3/TRBV12-4
CDR3: CASSLYDRRYEQYF

J: TRBJ2-2
size: -
V: TRBV7-2
CDR3: CASSLALLGGNTGELFF

J: TRBJ2-6
size: -
V: TRBV29-1
CDR3: CSVAHVGDGANVLTF

J: TRBJ2-7
size: -
V: TRBV27
CDR3: CASSFGPGTREQYF

J: TRBJ2-7
size: -
V: TRBV5-6
CDR3: CASSRTGTSEQYF

J: TRBJ1-2
size: -
V: TRBV7-2
CDR3: CASSLTGDYGYTF

J: TRBJ2-1
size: -
V: TRBV27
CDR3: CANSLGGPNEQFF

J: TRBJ2-2
size: -
V: TRBV29-1
CDR3: CSTREGFAGELFF

J: TRBJ1-5
size: medium-sized
V: TRBV15
CDR3: CATAATGRSNQPQHF

J: TRBJ1-1
size: -
V: TRBV19
CDR3: CASIGQGPTEAFF

J: TRBJ2-1
size: -
V: TRBV7-6
CDR3: CASSLVTAGVNEQFF